Below are 29 T cell receptor beta chains sequenced from a single sample in a study of CD8 T cells in Susac syndrome. Random hexamers were used to reverse transcribe the RNA input (roughly 0.5 to 1 ug). TCRdb fed the immunoSEQ multiplex PCR reads into MiXCR, producing one record per CDR3 protein. The data contain under 95,000 distinct CDR3 sequences, approximately 95% of them seen just once; the ten biggest clones take up about 0.45%. The material sequenced was CD8+ T cells from PBMCs. Every receptor here comes from a human donor with Susac syndrome.

V and J are TRBV7-8 and TRBJ2-1, with 7 bases fitting TRBD1. Germline V gives CDR1 SGHVS, CDR2 FQNEAQ. The CDR3 is 15 amino acids. J gave up 3 bases and V 7 bases, and 9 bases lay outside the gene matches. CDR3 amino acids: CASTPRDSYYNEQFF. CDR3 bases: TGTGCCAGCACTCCCCGGGACAGCTACTACAATGAGCAGTTCTTC.

The chain recombines TRBV27 with TRBJ2-5; tentative D call: TRBD2 (5 bases). The ends were cut back, 6 bases at V and 6 bases at J, with 14 bases in the middle. The CDR3 sequence is 13 residues long. The germline V gene has CDR1 MNHEY and CDR2 SMNVEV (reference sequence). The CDR3, as DNA: TGTGCCAGCAGCCCCGACGGGGTGAAGACCCAGTACTTC. It is translated as CASSPDGVKTQYF.

The chain is built from TRBV20-1 and TRBJ2-7; no clear D. The V end lost 0 bases, the J end lost 0 bases, and 6 bases lay between the germline ends. Germline values: CDR1 DFQATT, CDR2 SNEGSKA (reference sequence). CDR3 length equals 13 residues. The CDR3 reads CSARDSFSYEQYF. DNA of the CDR3: TGCAGTGCTAGAGACAGTTTCTCCTACGAGCAGTACTTC.

V and J are TRBV29-1 and TRBJ1-1, with D perhaps matching TRBD1 (5 bases). Looked up from germline, CDR1 is SQVTM and CDR2 is ANQGSEA. This CDR3 contains 13 residues. V was cut by 4 bases and J by 4 bases, with 13 bases left in between. The CDR3 sequence is CSVVQDWGTEAFF. CDR3 sequence (DNA): TGCAGCGTTGTACAGGATTGGGGCACTGAAGCTTTCTTT.

The CDR3 is CASSLSSGSYNEQFF. The CDR3 DNA sequence: TGTGCCAGCAGCTTAAGTAGCGGGTCTTACAATGAGCAGTTCTTC. The chain joins TRBV7-8 to TRBJ2-1, with 7 bases aligning to TRBD2. The CDR3 covers 15 residues. Germline CDR1 SGHVS, CDR2 FQNEAQ. V was clipped by 2 bases and J by 4 bases; unmatched bases: 5.

This chain links TRBV9 with TRBJ1-4; 7 bases agree with TRBD1. Germline V gives CDR1 SGDLS, CDR2 YYNGEE. J was trimmed by 7 bases and V by 4 bases; bases with no gene match: 7. The CDR3 has 14 residues. DNA for the CDR3: TGTGCCAGCAGCCCTACAGGGGTGAGTGAAAAACTGTTTTTT. Protein: CASSPTGVSEKLFF.

The V gene is TRBV15, the J gene TRBJ2-5; TRBD2 matches 7 bases. V shed 4 bases and J 5 bases; nucleotides not matched to a gene: 7. CDR3 length equals 14 residues. In germline, CDR1 is LNHNV, CDR2 YYDKDF (reference sequence). The CDR3 nucleotides are TGTGCCACCAGCATGCTGACGGGAGGTGAGACCCAGTACTTC. This translates into CATSMLTGGETQYF.

The CDR3 reads CASRGQGYEQYF. The CDR3 DNA reads as TGCGCCAGCAGGGGACAGGGGTACGAGCAGTACTTC. V is TRBV4-1 and J is TRBJ2-7, with TRBD1 matching 10 bases. The trim removed 6 bases at V and 4 bases at J, leaving 0 bases unmatched. The CDR3 sequence is 12 residues long. Germline V CDR1 and CDR2: MGHRA, YSYEKL.

This rearrangement joins TRBV7-6 to TRBJ2-7, with 8 bases identical to TRBD2. The CDR3 runs 13 residues. Germline lookup yields CDR1 SGHVS and CDR2 FNYEAQ. V dropped 8 bases and J dropped 4; count of bases not matched to a gene: 7. CDR3 protein: CASREGSGYEQYF. DNA for the CDR3: TGTGCCAGCCGGGAGGGCAGCGGTTACGAGCAGTACTTC.

The CDR3 protein is CASSPDPLGNTIYF. CDR3 sequence (DNA): TGTGCCAGCAGTCCCGACCCTCTTGGAAACACCATATATTTT. The V and J genes are TRBV14 and TRBJ1-3; D uncertain. In germline, CDR1 is SGHDN, CDR2 FVKESK. V was pared by 6 bases and J by 3 bases, with 12 bases between. The CDR3 totals 14 residues.

The sample holds one count of this clonotype. J is TRBJ1-1 and V is TRBV14; no firm D call. This CDR3 has 13 amino acids. V lost 8 bases, J lost 6 bases, and 16 bases lay in between. In germline, CDR1 is SGHDN, CDR2 FVKESK. The CDR3 loop is CASSLVIGAEAFF. The CDR3 region has the DNA TGTGCCAGCTCTCTAGTCATCGGGGCTGAAGCTTTCTTT.

V usage is TRBV29-1 and J usage is TRBJ1-2, with D possibly being TRBD1 (6 bases). V dropped 2 bases and J dropped 6 bases, with 13 bases sitting between them. Germline V gene lookup returns CDR1 SQVTM and CDR2 ANQGSEA. The CDR3 sequence is 13 residues long. CDR3 nucleotide sequence: TGCAGCGTTGAACCAGGGGCAGAGGATGGCTACACCTTC. Translation: CSVEPGAEDGYTF.

The rearrangement links TRBV7-9 to TRBJ2-1, with a tentative D call TRBD2 (5 bases). The CDR3 has 13 residues. Germline V gene lookup returns CDR1 SEHNR and CDR2 FQNEAQ (reference sequence). Trimming took 5 bases from V and 10 from J, leaving 15 bases between them. This CDR3 is CASSPSGGVEQFF. The CDR3 nucleotides read TGTGCCAGCAGCCCCAGCGGTGGGGTGGAGCAGTTCTTC.

The V and J genes are TRBV6-1 and TRBJ2-1; 11 bases are a match to TRBD2. There are 15 residues in the CDR3. The trim removed 3 bases at V and 8 bases at J, leaving 6 bases unmatched. Per the germline V gene, CDR1 is MNHNS and CDR2 is SASEGT. The chain's CDR3 is CASSDLAGGFDEQFF. CDR3 DNA sequence: TGTGCCAGCAGTGATCTAGCGGGAGGTTTTGATGAGCAGTTCTTC.

The genes are TRBV20-1 and TRBJ1-1; 8 bases agree with TRBD1. The CDR3 is made up of 13 amino acids. Losses at the gene ends were 7 bases for V and 6 bases for J; bases not matched to a gene: 10. Per the germline V gene, CDR1 is DFQATT and CDR2 is SNEGSKA (reference sequence). CDR3 sequence (DNA): TGCAGTGTGGGGGACAGGTCCAGCGCTGAAGCTTTCTTT. The encoded protein is CSVGDRSSAEAFF.

The V and J genes are TRBV6-5 and TRBJ2-5; a weak D match, TRBD2 (6 bases). With 7 bases removed from V and 4 bases from J, the gap between germline ends came to 13 bases. Germline assignment: CDR1 MNHEY and CDR2 SVGAGI. The CDR3 length is 13 residues. Here the CDR3 reads CASTMGLTETQYF. In DNA, the CDR3 is TGTGCCAGCACCATGGGACTGACAGAGACCCAGTACTTC.

The chain couples TRBV5-1 to TRBJ2-1; the D is unclear. V dropped 1 base and J dropped 8 bases, with 10 bases sitting between them. The CDR3 has 13 residues. Germline V gene data show CDR1 as SGHRS and CDR2 as YFSETQ. The CDR3 is CASSLSSWDEQFF. The CDR3 DNA is TGCGCCAGCAGCTTGTCCTCCTGGGATGAGCAGTTCTTC.

The chain employs TRBV27 and TRBJ1-1, with 9 bases fitting TRBD1. With 5 bases clipped from V and 7 bases from J, the junction kept 11 bases outside the gene matches. The CDR3 runs to 15 residues. CDR1 and CDR2 from the germline V gene are MNHEY and SMNVEV (reference sequence). The CDR3 here is CASSTYRGQVVEAFF. The DNA for the CDR3 is TGTGCCAGCAGTACCTACAGGGGGCAGGTGGTTGAAGCTTTCTTT.

The J gene is TRBJ2-7, the V gene TRBV29-1; TRBD1 aligns across 7 bases. The CDR3 sequence is 12 residues long. The ends lost 6 bases at V and 2 bases at J; junction bases unmatched: 4. Germline V gene data show CDR1 as SQVTM and CDR2 as ANQGSEA. The CDR3 nucleotides are TGCAGCGTAGAGGGGACAGCCTACGAGCAGTACTTC. It specifies CSVEGTAYEQYF.

CDR3 bases: TGTGCCAGCTCACCAGAAACGGGATTCCCCTACGAGCAGTACTTC. The encoded protein is CASSPETGFPYEQYF. The rearrangement joins TRBV18 to TRBJ2-7; tentatively, D is TRBD2 (5 bases). From germline, CDR1 is KGHSH and CDR2 LQKENI. The CDR3 contains 15 residues. Trimming removed 2 bases at V and 2 bases at J, with 13 bases between.

The chain uses TRBV20-1 and TRBJ1-1; tentative D call: TRBD1 (6 bases). The CDR3 sequence is 14 residues long. CDR1 DFQATT and CDR2 SNEGSKA come from the germline V gene (reference sequence). V lost 0 bases and J 3 bases, leaving 11 bases between the germline ends. CDR3: CSAREEGGYTEAFF. The DNA for the CDR3 is TGCAGTGCTAGAGAAGAAGGGGGGTACACTGAAGCTTTCTTT.

The genes are TRBV30 and TRBJ2-3, with 10 bases matching TRBD2. Trimming took 4 bases from V and 9 from J; bases not matched to a gene: 13. This CDR3 comprises 15 residues. The germline gives CDR1 GTSNPN, CDR2 SVGIG (reference sequence). CDR3 coding DNA: TGTGCCTGGACGGGACTCAGTCTAGCGGGAGAAACGCAGTATTTT. Its translation is CAWTGLSLAGETQYF.

The V and J genes are TRBV10-2 and TRBJ1-1; D ambiguous. The V gene lost 5 bases and the J gene lost 0 bases, with 10 bases spanning the gap. The CDR3 runs 14 residues. CDR1 and CDR2 from the germline V gene are WSHSY and SAAADI. As DNA, the CDR3 is TGCGCCAGCAGTCATCAGATCATGAACACTGAAGCTTTCTTT. It translates to CASSHQIMNTEAFF.

V usage is TRBV2 and J usage is TRBJ1-5; D unclear. Germline V gives CDR1 SNHLY, CDR2 FYNNEI. V was pared by 1 base and J by 2 bases, with 9 bases between. This CDR3 is 15 amino acids long. CDR3 sequence: CASSEDARGNQPQHF. CDR3 coding DNA: TGTGCCAGCAGTGAAGATGCCCGGGGCAATCAGCCCCAGCATTTT.

This clonotype was seen just once. V usage is TRBV4-1 and J usage is TRBJ2-5; 8 bases are shared with TRBD2. Unmatched junction bases numbered 11, after V lost 4 bases and J lost 4 bases. CDR1 MGHRA and CDR2 YSYEKL come from the germline V gene. CDR3 length equals 16 residues. CDR3 DNA: TGCGCCAGCAGCCTTTACGGGGGGGCACTTGGAGAGACCCAGTACTTC. It translates to CASSLYGGALGETQYF.

V usage is TRBV7-9 and J usage is TRBJ2-7; TRBD1 agrees at 10 bases. CDR1 is SEHNR and CDR2 is FQNEAQ in the germline V gene (reference sequence). This CDR3 contains 13 residues. V lost 7 bases and J lost 5; bases outside the gene matches: 5. In DNA, the CDR3 is TGTGCCAGCACCGCCGGGACAGGGGACGAGCAGTACTTC. Encoded protein: CASTAGTGDEQYF.

This clonotype was recorded once. The chain has TRBV6-6 and TRBJ2-7, with TRBD1 identical over 10 bases. From germline, CDR1 is MNHNY and CDR2 SVGAGI (reference sequence). The CDR3 is made up of 16 amino acids. J gave up 4 bases and V 2 bases, and 8 bases lay outside the gene matches. The CDR3 here is CASSYARDRGRYEQYF. The CDR3 nucleotides are TGTGCCAGCAGTTACGCGAGGGACAGGGGTCGGTACGAGCAGTACTTC.

The rearrangement joins TRBV27 to TRBJ2-3; 12 bases are a match to TRBD1. The CDR3 runs 15 residues. CDR1 MNHEY and CDR2 SMNVEV come from the germline V gene (reference sequence). J was trimmed by 4 bases and V by 6 bases; bases with no gene match: 5. The CDR3 reads CASSSGQGAADTQYF. For the CDR3, the DNA is TGTGCCAGCAGCTCGGGACAGGGGGCAGCAGATACGCAGTATTTT.

The chain uses TRBV21-1 and TRBJ2-7; whether TRBD1, the table's D call, matches the DNA was not checked. TRBV21-1 is classified as a pseudogene. CDR3 length: 14 residues. This CDR3 reads CASSKTGSSYEQYF. In DNA, the CDR3 is TGTGCCAGCAGCAAGACAGGGAGTTCCTACGAGCAGTACTTC.